The rows below give T cell receptor beta chains drawn from one sample of a study of radiation and T cells in renal cell carcinoma. The data were produced by immunoSEQ multiplex PCR, yet TCRdb's version contains in-frame clones alone and is incomplete. Of 150,000 or so clones listed, approximately 90% were seen once; the top ten hold around 4.1%. Sequencing was performed on blood, taken from a patient whose treatment included radiotherapy and nephrectomy. The receptor source for this set is a woman in her 70s with renal cell carcinoma. The conserved cysteine and the conserved F or W are not part of the CDR3 here. A D gene is named only where the DNA matches it firmly.

d_gene,j_gene,v_gene,CDR3aa
TRBD2,TRBJ2-5,TRBV10-3,AISEGTSRETQY
-,TRBJ2-5,TRBV5-1,ASSPAEGLRETQY
-,TRBJ2-7,TRBV11-3,ASSPRVGAYEQY
TRBD2,TRBJ2-5,TRBV28,ASSPGLAGGMGETQY
-,TRBJ2-1,TRBV5-1,ASSGGTGIDEQF
-,TRBJ1-5,TRBV5-4,ASSLERTRNQPQH
TRBD2,TRBJ2-3,TRBV30,AWSGGLAGGQY
TRBD2,TRBJ2-7,TRBV19,ASSFRGGPYEQY
-,TRBJ2-5,TRBV7-6,ASSLVRQAQY
TRBD2,TRBJ2-5,TRBV5-4,ASSFPAGGRETQY
-,TRBJ1-6,TRBV7-9,ASSPRTSDNSPLH
TRBD2,TRBJ2-5,TRBV7-8,ASSPGWGGTRQETQY
TRBD1,TRBJ2-1,TRBV19,ASSVKGQGYVDEQF
TRBD2,TRBJ2-3,TRBV10-3,AISGGLANSDTQY
-,TRBJ2-7,TRBV6-1,ASRSASTAEQY
-,TRBJ1-2,TRBV30,AWRSTGRNNGYT
TRBD2,TRBJ2-3,TRBV6-4,ASSAGGAGDTQY
TRBD1,TRBJ1-2,TRBV7-8,ASSPPGQRYGYT
TRBD2,TRBJ2-1,TRBV19,ASQNPQAGGRNEQF
-,TRBJ1-4,TRBV6-5,ASSFSGKLF
-,TRBJ1-6,TRBV5-5,ASSVQGGQSPLH
-,TRBJ1-2,TRBV27,ASSPDIANYGYT
-,TRBJ2-7,TRBV5-1,ASSFRPESYEQY
-,TRBJ1-2,TRBV5-4,ASSLDGGVGGYT
-,TRBJ2-1,TRBV14,ASSQVGQHEQF
TRBD2,TRBJ2-2,TRBV4-2,ASSTQAAGFAGELF
-,TRBJ1-5,TRBV28,ASSLSGIGKPQH
TRBD2,TRBJ2-5,TRBV5-5,ASSVAGAGETQY
-,TRBJ2-1,TRBV14,ASSQDIVSSYNEQF
TRBD2,TRBJ2-5,TRBV18,ASSPKAGMYETQY
TRBD1,TRBJ1-2,TRBV6-5,ATIRPGQGAYGYT
-,TRBJ1-1,TRBV5-6,ASSFTFGNTEAF
-,TRBJ1-1,TRBV27,ASSPLGENTEAF
-,TRBJ1-1,TRBV21-1,ASQDPEARNKNTEAF
-,TRBJ1-1,TRBV6-1,ASSEVGQMNTEAF
-,TRBJ2-3,TRBV19,ASSGETDTQY
TRBD2,TRBJ2-1,TRBV7-8,ASSLGAGLDLYNEQF
-,TRBJ1-1,TRBV18,ASSRGKNTEAF
TRBD2,TRBJ2-3,TRBV15,ATGLAGPDTQY
TRBD1,TRBJ1-1,TRBV5-1,ASSFGQGASEAF
-,TRBJ1-2,TRBV2,ASSVTGSTGYT
-,TRBJ2-3,TRBV6-5,ASRTSTDTQY
TRBD1,TRBJ2-3,TRBV7-9,ASSRGQTSTDTQY